Listed below are T cell receptor beta chains from one sample, sequenced in a study of blood T cell repertoires in COVID-19. Sequencing used immunoSEQ multiplex PCR; TCRdb keeps in-frame clones, though not all of them. The sample includes roughly 66,000 clones, approximately 84% of them seen just once. Sequencing was carried out using peripheral blood. Receptors were obtained from a woman aged 55-75 years with acute or convalescent COVID-19. CDR3s include the opening cysteine and the closing phenylalanine or tryptophan. D genes are given only for firm matches. Size is omitted from some rows. Given values are once, few, many or a class for expanded clones.

NA	TRBV19	TRBD2	15	TRBJ2-3	CASTRLAGGTDTQYF	TGTGCCAGTACTCGACTAGCGGGGGGCACAGATACGCAGTATTTT
NA	TRBV29-1	NA	13	TRBJ1-2	CSVETRADYGYTF	TGCAGCGTTGAAACCAGGGCTGACTATGGCTACACCTTC
NA	TRBV3-1/TRBV3-2	TRBD2	15	TRBJ2-2	CASSPGLVNTGELFF	TGTGCCAGCAGCCCTGGACTAGTAAACACCGGGGAGCTGTTTTTT
NA	TRBV10-3	NA	14	TRBJ1-2	CAISESRDQEGYTF	TGTGCCATCAGTGAGTCACGAGATCAAGAAGGCTACACCTTC
NA	TRBV11-2	NA	17	TRBJ1-5	CASSLVQGSYSNQPQHF	TGTGCCAGCAGCTTAGTTCAGGGCTCTTATAGCAATCAGCCCCAGCATTTT
NA	TRBV6-5	TRBD1	15	TRBJ1-5	CASRPGTAPNQPQHF	TGTGCCAGCAGGCCCGGGACAGCCCCCAATCAGCCCCAGCATTTT
NA	TRBV6-5	NA	15	TRBJ2-7	CASSYSAGQAYEQYF	TGTGCCAGCAGTTACTCAGCAGGCCAAGCCTACGAGCAGTACTTC
few	TRBV10-3	TRBD1	13	TRBJ1-1	CAISETGGTEAFF	TGTGCCATCAGTGAGACAGGGGGCACTGAAGCTTTCTTT
NA	TRBV10-1	NA	14	TRBJ2-1	CASSEGRLVNEQFF	TGCGCCAGCAGTGAGGGCAGACTAGTGAATGAGCAGTTCTTC
NA	TRBV3-1/TRBV3-2	TRBD1	14	TRBJ2-7	CASSLGTGGYEQYF	TGTGCCAGCAGCCTAGGGACAGGGGGCTACGAGCAGTACTTC
NA	TRBV24-1	TRBD2	14	TRBJ2-3	CAIQRGKATDTQYF	TGTGCCATCCAGCGGGGGAAAGCCACAGATACGCAGTATTTT
NA	TRBV3-1/TRBV3-2	TRBD2	17	TRBJ2-1	CASSQERTSGAYNEQFF	TGTGCCAGCAGCCAAGAGCGGACTAGCGGGGCCTACAATGAGCAGTTCTTC